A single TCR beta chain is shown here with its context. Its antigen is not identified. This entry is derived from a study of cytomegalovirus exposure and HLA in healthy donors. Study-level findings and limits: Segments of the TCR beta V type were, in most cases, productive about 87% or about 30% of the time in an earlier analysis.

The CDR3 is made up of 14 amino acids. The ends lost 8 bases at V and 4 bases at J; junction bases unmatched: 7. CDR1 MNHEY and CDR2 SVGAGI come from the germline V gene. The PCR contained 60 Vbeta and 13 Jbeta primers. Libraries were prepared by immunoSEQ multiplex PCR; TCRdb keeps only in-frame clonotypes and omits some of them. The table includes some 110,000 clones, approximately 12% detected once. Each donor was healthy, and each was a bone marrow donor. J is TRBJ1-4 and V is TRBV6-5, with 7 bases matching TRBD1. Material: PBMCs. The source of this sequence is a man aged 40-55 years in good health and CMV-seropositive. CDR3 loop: CASRTGAYNEKLFF. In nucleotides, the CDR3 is TGTGCCAGCCGCACAGGGGCTTATAATGAAAAACTGTTTTTT.